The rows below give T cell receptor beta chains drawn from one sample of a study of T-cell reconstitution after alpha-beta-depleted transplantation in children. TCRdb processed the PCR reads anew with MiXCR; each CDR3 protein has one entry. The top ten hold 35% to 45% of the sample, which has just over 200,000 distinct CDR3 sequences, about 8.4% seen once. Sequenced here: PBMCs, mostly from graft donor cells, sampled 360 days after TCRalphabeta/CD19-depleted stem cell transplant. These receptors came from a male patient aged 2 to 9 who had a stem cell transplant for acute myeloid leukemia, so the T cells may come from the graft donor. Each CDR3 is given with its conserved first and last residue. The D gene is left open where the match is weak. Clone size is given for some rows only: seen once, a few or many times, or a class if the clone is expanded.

CDR3aa: CSASSGRGNEQFF
CDR3nt: TGCAGTGCTTCTAGCGGTCGGGGCAATGAGCAGTTCTTC
d_gene: TRBD2
j_gene: TRBJ2-1
v_gene: TRBV20-1
abundance: -

CDR3aa: CSAQTGAMNTEAFF
CDR3nt: TGCAGTGCGCAGACAGGCGCCATGAACACTGAAGCTTTCTTT
d_gene: -
j_gene: TRBJ1-1
v_gene: TRBV20-1
abundance: many

CDR3aa: CSARDRGTSGRAGVTDTQYF
CDR3nt: TGCAGTGCTAGAGATCGAGGGACTAGCGGGAGGGCCGGTGTTACAGATACGCAGTATTTT
d_gene: TRBD2
j_gene: TRBJ2-3
v_gene: TRBV20-1
abundance: -

CDR3aa: CASSQEFPASTDTQYF
CDR3nt: TGTGCCAGCAGCCAAGAGTTTCCGGCGAGCACAGATACGCAGTATTTT
d_gene: -
j_gene: TRBJ2-3
v_gene: TRBV3-1
abundance: many

CDR3aa: CASSLETGGNQPQHF
CDR3nt: TGTGCCAGCAGTTTGGAGACAGGGGGCAATCAGCCCCAGCATTTT
d_gene: TRBD1
j_gene: TRBJ1-5
v_gene: TRBV28
abundance: -

CDR3aa: CASSLYVAEYNEQFF
CDR3nt: TGTGCCAGCAGCTTGTATGTAGCAGAATACAATGAGCAGTTCTTC
d_gene: -
j_gene: TRBJ2-1
v_gene: TRBV7-2
abundance: -

CDR3aa: CASSTTSGRGNEQFF
CDR3nt: TGTGCCAGTAGTACAACTAGCGGGAGAGGGAATGAGCAGTTCTTC
d_gene: TRBD2
j_gene: TRBJ2-1
v_gene: TRBV19
abundance: -

CDR3aa: CASRVSGLSEKLFF
CDR3nt: TGTGCCAGCCGGGTGAGCGGGCTGAGTGAAAAACTGTTTTTT
d_gene: -
j_gene: TRBJ1-4
v_gene: TRBV7-9
abundance: -

CDR3aa: CASSYSGATNEKLFF
CDR3nt: TGTGCCAGCAGTTACTCAGGGGCAACTAATGAAAAACTGTTTTTT
d_gene: -
j_gene: TRBJ1-4
v_gene: TRBV6-5
abundance: many

CDR3aa: CASSLGGRGGDEQFF
CDR3nt: TGTGCCAGCAGCTTAGGAGGCCGGGGTGGAGATGAGCAGTTCTTC
d_gene: -
j_gene: TRBJ2-1
v_gene: TRBV7-2
abundance: few

CDR3aa: CSALAGNSPLHF
CDR3nt: TGCAGTGCTTTGGCAGGGAATTCACCCCTCCACTTT
d_gene: -
j_gene: TRBJ1-6
v_gene: TRBV20-1
abundance: -

CDR3aa: CASSVEMGDTQYF
CDR3nt: TGTGCCAGCAGCGTAGAGATGGGAGATACGCAGTATTTT
d_gene: -
j_gene: TRBJ2-3
v_gene: TRBV9
abundance: -

CDR3aa: CASLRDYSYNEQFF
CDR3nt: TGTGCCAGTCTCCGGGACTACTCCTACAATGAGCAGTTCTTC
d_gene: TRBD2
j_gene: TRBJ2-1
v_gene: TRBV12-3/TRBV12-4
abundance: -

CDR3aa: CASSPGPGGYTF
CDR3nt: TGTGCCAGCAGTCCGGGACCCGGAGGCTACACCTTC
d_gene: -
j_gene: TRBJ1-2
v_gene: TRBV6-2/TRBV6-3
abundance: many

CDR3aa: CASRDRASYNEQFF
CDR3nt: TGTGCCAGCAGGGACAGGGCCTCCTACAATGAGCAGTTCTTC
d_gene: TRBD1
j_gene: TRBJ2-1
v_gene: TRBV6-1
abundance: few

CDR3aa: CASSATPYQETQYF
CDR3nt: TGTGCCAGCAGTGCAACACCGTACCAAGAGACCCAGTACTTC
d_gene: -
j_gene: TRBJ2-5
v_gene: TRBV6-1
abundance: many

CDR3aa: CSARVGTVGNEQFF
CDR3nt: TGCAGTGCTAGAGTAGGGACAGTTGGGAATGAGCAGTTCTTC
d_gene: TRBD1
j_gene: TRBJ2-1
v_gene: TRBV20-1
abundance: many

CDR3aa: CASSQQGQVAKNIQYF
CDR3nt: TGTGCCAGCAGTCAACAGGGACAGGTGGCCAAAAACATTCAGTACTTC
d_gene: TRBD1
j_gene: TRBJ2-4
v_gene: TRBV4-2
abundance: many

CDR3aa: CASKPLGTSGDNEQFF
CDR3nt: TGTGCCAGCAAACCCCTCGGGACTAGCGGGGACAATGAGCAGTTCTTC
d_gene: TRBD2
j_gene: TRBJ2-1
v_gene: TRBV6-4
abundance: few

CDR3aa: CATSREGSMNTEAFF
CDR3nt: TGTGCCACCAGCAGAGAGGGGAGTATGAACACTGAAGCTTTCTTT
d_gene: -
j_gene: TRBJ1-1
v_gene: TRBV15
abundance: -

CDR3aa: CASSSGQGRQPQHF
CDR3nt: TGTGCCAGCAGCTCGGGACAGGGACGCCAGCCCCAGCATTTT
d_gene: TRBD1
j_gene: TRBJ1-5
v_gene: TRBV7-9
abundance: many

CDR3aa: CASSLDGGGDTQYF
CDR3nt: TGTGCCAGCAGCTTAGATGGAGGGGGAGATACGCAGTATTTT
d_gene: -
j_gene: TRBJ2-3
v_gene: TRBV7-2
abundance: many

CDR3aa: CASSLRLAAAYNEQFF
CDR3nt: TGTGCCAGCAGCCTCCGACTAGCGGCTGCCTACAATGAGCAGTTCTTC
d_gene: TRBD2
j_gene: TRBJ2-1
v_gene: TRBV7-2
abundance: -

CDR3aa: CASSGRNQETQYF
CDR3nt: TGTGCCAGCAGCGGACGGAACCAAGAGACCCAGTACTTC
d_gene: -
j_gene: TRBJ2-5
v_gene: TRBV12-3/TRBV12-4
abundance: few

CDR3aa: CASSLGGADITGELFF
CDR3nt: TGCGCCAGCAGCTTGGGGGGGGCCGACATCACCGGGGAGCTGTTTTTT
d_gene: -
j_gene: TRBJ2-2
v_gene: TRBV5-1
abundance: few

CDR3aa: CAGSRPGNYEQYF
CDR3nt: TGCGCCGGCAGCCGGCCGGGAAACTACGAGCAGTACTTC
d_gene: -
j_gene: TRBJ2-7
v_gene: TRBV4-1
abundance: -

CDR3aa: CASSPDSDQPQHF
CDR3nt: TGTGCCAGCAGTCCGGACAGCGATCAGCCCCAGCATTTT
d_gene: -
j_gene: TRBJ1-5
v_gene: TRBV12-3/TRBV12-4
abundance: many

CDR3aa: CSARDLGDNTGELFF
CDR3nt: TGCAGTGCTAGAGATTTGGGAGATAACACCGGGGAGCTGTTTTTT
d_gene: -
j_gene: TRBJ2-2
v_gene: TRBV20-1
abundance: many

CDR3aa: CSAAPGAWSSYEQYF
CDR3nt: TGCAGTGCTGCCCCCGGTGCTTGGAGTTCCTACGAGCAGTACTTC
d_gene: -
j_gene: TRBJ2-7
v_gene: TRBV20-1
abundance: many

CDR3aa: CSGGLYTDTQYF
CDR3nt: TGCAGTGGGGGACTATACACAGATACGCAGTATTTT
d_gene: TRBD2
j_gene: TRBJ2-3
v_gene: TRBV20-1
abundance: many

CDR3aa: CASSLPTNTGELFF
CDR3nt: TGTGCCAGCAGCTTACCTACGAACACCGGGGAGCTGTTTTTT
d_gene: -
j_gene: TRBJ2-2
v_gene: TRBV7-2
abundance: -

CDR3aa: CSLDGGAYEQYF
CDR3nt: TGCAGCCTCGACGGGGGGGCCTACGAGCAGTACTTC
d_gene: TRBD2
j_gene: TRBJ2-7
v_gene: TRBV29-1
abundance: -

CDR3aa: CASRAGSSGNTIYF
CDR3nt: TGTGCCAGCCGGGCGGGTTCTTCTGGAAACACCATATATTTT
d_gene: -
j_gene: TRBJ1-3
v_gene: TRBV12-3/TRBV12-4
abundance: many

CDR3aa: CASRTGQPRQFF
CDR3nt: TGTGCCAGCAGAACAGGACAACCTAGGCAGTTCTTC
d_gene: -
j_gene: TRBJ2-1
v_gene: TRBV12-3/TRBV12-4
abundance: many

CDR3aa: CASTLSTPGTVTYEQYF
CDR3nt: TGTGCCAGCACCCTATCCACGCCCGGGACAGTTACCTACGAGCAGTACTTC
d_gene: TRBD1
j_gene: TRBJ2-7
v_gene: TRBV6-1
abundance: few

CDR3aa: CASSLWREGLKNEQFF
CDR3nt: TGCGCCAGCAGCTTGTGGCGGGAGGGCCTCAAGAATGAGCAGTTCTTC
d_gene: TRBD2
j_gene: TRBJ2-1
v_gene: TRBV5-1
abundance: many

CDR3aa: CASSLRRDRASYSYNEQFF
CDR3nt: TGCGCCAGCAGTCTTCGACGGGACAGGGCCTCCTACTCCTACAATGAGCAGTTCTTC
d_gene: TRBD1
j_gene: TRBJ2-1
v_gene: TRBV5-1
abundance: few

CDR3aa: CASSRGTGDTNYGYTF
CDR3nt: TGTGCCAGCAGCCGAGGGACAGGGGATACCAACTATGGCTACACCTTC
d_gene: TRBD1
j_gene: TRBJ1-2
v_gene: TRBV3-1
abundance: few

CDR3aa: CASSRGASGEETQYF
CDR3nt: TGTGCCAGCAGCCGAGGAGCTAGCGGAGAAGAGACCCAGTACTTC
d_gene: TRBD2
j_gene: TRBJ2-5
v_gene: TRBV12-3/TRBV12-4
abundance: few

CDR3aa: CSVPGSRARIQLYNEQFF
CDR3nt: TGCAGCGTCCCCGGCTCTAGGGCCAGGATCCAATTATACAATGAGCAGTTCTTC
d_gene: -
j_gene: TRBJ2-1
v_gene: TRBV29-1
abundance: many

CDR3aa: CAWNQGNNQPQHF
CDR3nt: TGTGCCTGGAACCAGGGAAACAATCAGCCCCAGCATTTT
d_gene: -
j_gene: TRBJ1-5
v_gene: TRBV30
abundance: few

CDR3aa: CASSTSGNTDTQYF
CDR3nt: TGTGCCAGCAGCACAAGCGGGAACACAGATACGCAGTATTTT
d_gene: TRBD2
j_gene: TRBJ2-3
v_gene: TRBV4-2
abundance: many

CDR3aa: CASSLAQGPKNIQYF
CDR3nt: TGCGCCAGCAGCTTGGCCCAAGGGCCCAAAAACATTCAGTACTTC
d_gene: -
j_gene: TRBJ2-4
v_gene: TRBV5-1
abundance: few